This TCR beta chain was observed in a study of blood T cell repertoires in COVID-19. Germline V lookup: CDR1 KGHSH, CDR2 LQKENI. V gave up 3 bases and J gave up 8 bases; unmatched junction bases: 6. This CDR3 contains 14 residues. Produced via immunoSEQ multiplex PCR; TCRdb's table is partial and in-frame only. Seen here are about 82,000 clones, approximately 90% observed once, and the top ten hold 1.2%. The rearrangement uses TRBV18 and TRBJ1-3; 8 bases are a match to TRBD1. This clonotype was sampled from a woman aged 50 to 65 with acute COVID-19. Sequenced sample: PBMCs or T cells enriched from blood (not recorded which). The CDR3 protein is CASSPQGALDTIYF. CDR3 bases: TGTGCCAGCTCACCGCAGGGGGCTTTGGACACCATATATTTT.